The 32 T cell receptor beta chains given below trace back to one sample, sequenced in a study of shared clonotypes between healthy human individuals. TCRdb keeps only in-frame clones here, not all; method: immunoSEQ multiplex PCR. The data show just under 350,000 clones, roughly 80% seen once. Sequencing was carried out using memory CD4+ T cells sorted from blood. Subset noted: CD45RA-negative fraction. Source of these receptors: a man younger than 45 in good health.

This clone appeared many times. The chain carries TRBV4-1 and TRBJ2-3, with 13 nucleotides matching TRBD2. V was clipped by 0 bases and J by 2 bases; unmatched bases: 8. The CDR3 sequence is 19 residues long. Per the germline V gene, CDR1 is MGHRA and CDR2 is YSYEKL. CDR3 bases: TGCGCCAGCAGCCAAGAGAGGGGACTAGCGGGAATCCTCACAGATACGCAGTATTTT. Translated: CASSQERGLAGILTDTQYF.

In this sample, this clone turned up a few times. The chain has TRBV19 and TRBJ2-7, with D perhaps matching TRBD1 or TRBD2 (6 bases each). Germline values: CDR1 LNHDA, CDR2 SQIVND (reference sequence). Trimming left V 3 bases short and J 6 bases short, with 12 bases between. The CDR3 is 13 residues long. DNA of the CDR3: TGTGCCAGTAGTATGAGGGGGGCGACCGAGCAGTACTTC. Translation gives CASSMRGATEQYF. Full variable domain (outside the CDR3, taken from reference TRBV19 and TRBJ2-7): DGGITQSPKYLFRKEGQNVTLSCEQNLNHDAMYWYRQDPGQGLRLIYYSQIVNDFQKGDIAEGYSVSREKKESFPLTVTSAQKNPTAFYLCASSMRGATEQYFGPGTRLTVT.

The rearrangement joins TRBV7-9 to TRBJ1-5; unclear D gene. Germline-derived CDR1 and CDR2 are SEHNR and FQNEAQ (reference sequence). The CDR3 has 14 residues. The V end was cut by 2 bases, the J end by 0 bases, with 5 bases between. The CDR3 spells CASSLQSSNQPQHF. For the CDR3, the DNA is TGTGCCAGCAGCTTACAGAGTAGCAATCAGCCCCAGCATTTT.

The CDR3 bases are TGTGCCAGCAGCTTACTGCAACCCGACAGCGGAGGCCAGCCCCAGCATTTT. Its translation is CASSLLQPDSGGQPQHF. The V gene is TRBV7-6, the J gene TRBJ1-5; possibly TRBD1 for D (5 bases). V was clipped by 2 bases and J by 7 bases, with 21 bases between them. Germline V gives CDR1 SGHVS, CDR2 FNYEAQ. The CDR3 is 17 residues long.

This chain joins TRBV7-3 and TRBJ2-7; the D is unclear. CDR1 is SGHTA and CDR2 is FQGTGA in the germline V gene. CDR3 length: 14 amino acids. V lost 2 bases and J 4 bases, leaving 12 bases between the germline ends. The CDR3 DNA is TGTGCCAGCAGCTTAGTTGCCTTATCTTACGAGCAGTACTTC. Translated: CASSLVALSYEQYF.

In this sample, this clone turned up a few times. The rearrangement links TRBV5-8 to TRBJ2-7, with D maybe TRBD2 (5 bases). V was pared by 4 bases and J by 3 bases, with 14 bases between. The germline V gene encodes CDR1 SGHTS and CDR2 YDEGEE. This CDR3 has 14 residues. The CDR3 bases are TGTGCCAGCAGCCCGCTACGGGGTAACTACGAGCAGTACTTC. The encoded protein is CASSPLRGNYEQYF.

About this clone: This CDR3 is also generated by other DNA sequences in the sample. The rearrangement links TRBV28 to TRBJ1-4; D might be TRBD1 (5 bases). The CDR3 is 14 amino acids. CDR1 and CDR2 (germline): MDHEN, SYDVKM. Trimming shortened V by 2 bases and J by 2 bases, and 6 bases separated the two germline ends. CDR3 in DNA: TGTGCCAGCAGTTTAGGGGGGACTAATGAAAAACTGTTTTTT. Its protein is CASSLGGTNEKLFF.

This sequence joins TRBV10-3 and TRBJ1-1; 9 bases match TRBD1. The V and J ends lost 7 bases and 5 bases, in that order; junction bases with no gene match: 5. Germline-derived CDR1 and CDR2 are ENHRY and SYGVKD. The CDR3 is 13 amino acids. The CDR3 loop reads CAINGQGSTEAFF. DNA of the CDR3: TGTGCCATCAACGGACAGGGGTCTACTGAAGCTTTCTTT.

The rearrangement uses TRBV28 and TRBJ1-1; maybe TRBD1 (6 bases). Germline V lookup: CDR1 MDHEN, CDR2 SYDVKM. Trimming pared 3 bases from V and 6 bases from J, leaving 20 bases between. CDR3 length: 16 residues. In nucleotides, the CDR3 is TGTGCCAGCAGTTTCCTCCTACAGGGAACAGGTTCTGAAGCTTTCTTT. Residues: CASSFLLQGTGSEAFF.

This chain joins TRBV11-3 and TRBJ2-7; 8 bases line up with TRBD1. CDR3 size: 16 residues. Germline trimming cut 4 bases from V and 0 bases from J; bases unmatched to any gene: 8. Germline loops: CDR1 SGHNT, CDR2 YENEEA. CDR3 sequence: CASSSTTGTGSYEQYF. CDR3 bases: TGTGCCAGCAGCTCTACAACCGGGACAGGCTCCTACGAGCAGTACTTC.

The V and J genes are TRBV21-1 and TRBJ2-3; the D segment call TRBD1 is taken from the table without a DNA check. TRBV21-1 is labeled a pseudogene. The CDR3 runs 11 residues. DNA for the CDR3: TGTGCCAGCAGCAACAGAGATACGCAGTATTTT. Translating gives CASSNRDTQYF.

The V gene is TRBV18, the J gene TRBJ2-7, with D possibly TRBD1 on 6 matching bases. Germline V gives CDR1 KGHSH, CDR2 LQKENI. The CDR3 is 15 residues long. The V end lost 3 bases, the J end lost 7 bases, and 19 bases lay between the germline ends. In nucleotides, the CDR3 is TGTGCCAGCTCACCCACGGACAGTCCCTTGCGAGAGCAGTACTTC. It translates to CASSPTDSPLREQYF. Full variable domain (remainder filled in from reference TRBV18 and TRBJ2-7): NAGVMQNPRHLVRRRGQEARLRCSPMKGHSHVYWYRQLPEEGLKFMVYLQKENIIDESGMPKERFSAEFPKEGPSILRIQQVVRGDSAAYFCASSPTDSPLREQYFGPGTRLTVT.

The V and J genes are TRBV29-1 and TRBJ2-3; D may be TRBD1 (5 bases). The V gene's germline CDR1 is SQVTM and CDR2 ANQGSEA. Trimming removed 4 bases at V and 6 bases at J, with 14 bases between. The CDR3 is 13 amino acids. CDR3 nucleotide sequence: TGCAGCGTTGGGGAAATGAAGGGGGATACGCAGTATTTT. The encoded protein is CSVGEMKGDTQYF.

CDR3 sequence (DNA): TGTGCCAGCAGCCGACAGAGTATGAACACTGAAGCTTTCTTT. Translation gives CASSRQSMNTEAFF. The chain couples TRBV7-9 to TRBJ1-1; weak D call: TRBD1 (5 bases). V lost 5 bases and J lost 0, with 10 bases in between. There are 14 residues in the CDR3. Germline values: CDR1 SEHNR, CDR2 FQNEAQ (reference sequence).

V usage is TRBV27 and J usage is TRBJ2-7, with D unclear. CDR3 length: 13 amino acids. The V end was cut by 9 bases, the J end by 4 bases, with 16 bases between. In germline, CDR1 is MNHEY, CDR2 SMNVEV (reference sequence). CDR3 sequence: CARPCADPYEQYF. DNA for the CDR3: TGTGCCAGGCCGTGTGCGGACCCGTACGAGCAGTACTTC.

The V gene is TRBV14, the J gene TRBJ2-5; D ambiguous. Judging by the DNA end, TRBJ2-7 fits better; the J call may be wrong. The CDR3 covers 12 residues. Germline CDR1 SGHDN, CDR2 FVKESK. The CDR3 region is CASSQVSYEQYF. Here the CDR3 DNA reads TGTGCCAGCAGCCAAGTCTCCTACGAGCAGTACTTC.

This chain connects TRBV2 to TRBJ2-2, with 14 bases identical to TRBD2. V gave up 8 bases and J gave up 6 bases; unmatched junction bases: 8. The CDR3 sequence is 16 residues long. Germline CDR1 and CDR2: SNHLY and FYNNEI. CDR3 residues: CASGTSGSIISGELFF. The CDR3 coding sequence is TGTGCCAGCGGGACTAGCGGGAGTATTATCTCCGGGGAGCTGTTTTTT.

This clone was recorded a few times. The rearrangement joins TRBV11-3 to TRBJ2-1; D gene uncertain. The germline V and J ends were trimmed by 1 base and 10 bases, with 5 bases remaining between them. CDR1 is SGHNT, CDR2 YENEEA, per germline. This CDR3 is 11 amino acids long. CDR3 in DNA: TGTGCCAGCAGCTTAGGGCCCGAGCAGTTCTTC. Translating it yields CASSLGPEQFF.

V and J are TRBV11-2 and TRBJ2-3; D not resolved. The V gene's germline CDR1 is SGHAT and CDR2 FQNNGV. The CDR3 totals 15 residues. V was clipped by 0 bases and J by 6 bases, with 13 bases between them. The CDR3 DNA reads TGTGCCAGCAGCTTAGATTTTGGGCCAGTTGATACGCAGTATTTT. Translating it yields CASSLDFGPVDTQYF.

Comments on this clone: One base away lies a much larger clone, so this may be a sequencing read error. The gene calls are TRBV7-7 and TRBJ2-2, with TRBD2 identical over 7 bases. The CDR3 is 17 amino acids. Germline V CDR1 and CDR2: SSHAT, FNYEAQ (reference sequence). CDR3 loop: CASSRMGGGVLAGELFF. The CDR3, as DNA: TGTGCTAGCAGTCGAATGGGGGGGGGAGTACTCGCCGGGGAGCTGTTTTTT.

The chain uses TRBV5-1 and TRBJ1-2, with no clear D. Germline V CDR1 and CDR2: SGHRS, YFSETQ. This CDR3 has 14 residues. V lost 1 base and J 7 bases, leaving 14 bases between the germline ends. CDR3 in DNA: TGCGCCAGCAGCTTGACGGTGGATTCTCGTGGCTACACCTTC. It specifies CASSLTVDSRGYTF. Full variable domain (outside the CDR3, taken from reference TRBV5-1 and TRBJ1-2): KAGVTQTPRYLIKTRGQQVTLSCSPISGHRSVSWYQQTPGQGLQFLFEYFSETQRNKGNFPGRFSGRQFSNSRSEMNVSTLELGDSALYLCASSLTVDSRGYTFGSGTRLTVV.

CDR3 in amino acids: CAISGVGEDTQYF. The CDR3 nucleotides are TGTGCCATCAGTGGAGTGGGAGAGGATACGCAGTATTTT. The chain is built from TRBV10-3 and TRBJ2-3, with D perhaps TRBD2 (5 bases). The V end lost 4 bases, the J end lost 6 bases, and 11 bases lay between the germline ends. This CDR3 spans 13 amino acids. CDR1 and CDR2 from the germline V gene are ENHRY and SYGVKD.

In its sample, this clone was seen once. J is TRBJ2-2 and V is TRBV11-2; D could derive from TRBD1 or TRBD2 (6 bases each). The CDR3 is 15 residues long. The V end was cut by 8 bases, the J end by 5 bases, with 18 bases between. Germline lookup yields CDR1 SGHAT and CDR2 FQNNGV. DNA of the CDR3: TGTGCCAGCTCTAGAACGGGGGCGGAGACCGGGGAGCTGTTTTTT. Residues: CASSRTGAETGELFF.

V is TRBV28 and J is TRBJ2-7; the D is unclear. Trimming pared 1 base from V and 6 bases from J, leaving 10 bases between. The germline V gene has CDR1 MDHEN and CDR2 SYDVKM. The CDR3 runs 13 residues. CDR3 amino acids: CASSLSSHGEQYF. The DNA of the CDR3 is TGTGCCAGCAGTTTATCCTCGCACGGCGAGCAGTACTTC.

This clone occurred once. The same CDR3 arises from other DNA sequences in this sample as well. The chain links TRBV20-1 to TRBJ1-1; D gene uncertain. The CDR3 has 11 amino acids. Germline V CDR1 and CDR2: DFQATT, SNEGSKA (reference sequence). Trimming pared 3 bases from V and 3 bases from J, leaving 5 bases between. The chain's CDR3 is CSASRDTEAFF. The DNA for the CDR3 is TGCAGTGCTAGCCGGGACACTGAAGCTTTCTTT.

By share, this clone ranks as medium-sized. The J gene is TRBJ2-3, the V gene TRBV2, with D unclear. This CDR3 region has 13 residues. The ends were cut back, 4 bases at V and 1 base at J, with 6 bases in the middle. Germline V lookup: CDR1 SNHLY, CDR2 FYNNEI. The CDR3: CASSVMGTDTQYF. The CDR3 nucleotides are TGTGCCAGCAGTGTAATGGGCACAGATACGCAGTATTTT.

The CDR3 sequence is CASSSRLVRGNEQFF. CDR3 nucleotides: TGTGCCAGCAGCTCAAGACTAGTCCGAGGGAATGAGCAGTTCTTC. The chain links TRBV11-1 to TRBJ2-1; D possibly corresponds to TRBD2 (6 bases). The V end lost 4 bases, the J end lost 7 bases, and 17 bases lay between the germline ends. CDR1 and CDR2 from the germline V gene are SGHAT and FQDESV (reference sequence). The length of the CDR3 is 15 residues.

This clone was observed a few times. The chain uses TRBV13 and TRBJ2-7, with TRBD1 matching 11 bases. Trimming cost V 5 bases and J 6 bases; bases outside gene matches: 9. The length of the CDR3 is 15 residues. Germline CDR1 and CDR2: PRHDT and FYEKMQ (reference sequence). The CDR3 sequence is CASSRRSGTGGEQYF. The CDR3 DNA sequence: TGTGCCAGCAGCCGCCGGTCCGGGACAGGGGGCGAGCAGTACTTC.

The CDR3 sequence: CASSLGASGGTDTQYF. CDR3 coding DNA: TGTGCCAGCAGCTTGGGGGCTAGCGGAGGCACAGATACGCAGTATTTT. This chain uses TRBV5-4 with TRBJ2-3, with TRBD2 identical over 7 bases. V shed 0 bases, J shed 1 base, and the junction held 5 bases outside the gene matches. Germline V gives CDR1 SGHNT, CDR2 YYREEE (reference sequence). CDR3 length: 16 residues.

The chain has TRBV11-3 and TRBJ2-1; TRBD1 matches 9 bases. The CDR3 totals 13 residues. CDR1 and CDR2 from the germline V gene are SGHNT and YENEEA. With V trimmed by 7 bases and J by 7 bases, 5 bases remained unmatched. The CDR3 sequence is CASKGQGSNEQFF. For the CDR3, the DNA is TGTGCCAGCAAGGGACAGGGAAGTAATGAGCAGTTCTTC.

Concerning this clone: This clone may be a read error of a much larger clone one base away. V usage is TRBV28 and J usage is TRBJ2-5; unclear D gene. Trimming removed 5 bases from V and 0 bases from J, with 4 bases in between. Germline V gene lookup returns CDR1 MDHEN and CDR2 SYDVKM. This CDR3 has 12 residues. CDR3 protein: CASSGYQETQYF. The DNA for the CDR3 is TGTGCCAGCAGTGGGTACCAAGAGACCCAGTACTTC.

In this sample, this clone turned up a few times. This chain connects TRBV28 to TRBJ2-7, with unresolved D. Deletions cut 1 base from V and 5 bases from J, with 12 bases between. Germline V CDR1 and CDR2: MDHEN, SYDVKM. The CDR3 loop spans 14 amino acids. Written as DNA, the CDR3 is TGTGCCAGCAGTTTATCCGATACGGGCCACGAGCAGTACTTC. Residues: CASSLSDTGHEQYF.